This T cell receptor (beta chain) was sequenced in a study of T-cell reconstitution after alpha-beta-depleted transplantation in children. Germline CDR1 is LGHDT and CDR2 is YNNKEL (reference sequence). The CDR3 extends over 16 amino acids. Trimming at V came to 4 bases and at J to 6 bases, leaving 6 bases not matched to a gene. Unique molecular identifiers were incorporated into the prepared TCRbeta library. TCRdb reprocessed the PCR reads with MiXCR, giving one entry per CDR3 protein. The top ten clones hold more than 2% of a sample with about 340,000 distinct CDR3 sequences, around 10% of them seen once.

The TCR originated in a human donor who donated a stem cell graft to a child with acute lymphoblastic leukemia. The sequences come from PBMCs from the stem cell graft donor, collected from the stem cell graft. The chain joins TRBV3-1 to TRBJ2-1, with 13 bases aligning to TRBD2. The CDR3 spells CASSPGLAGLANEQFF. The CDR3 bases are TGTGCCAGCAGCCCGGGACTAGCGGGATTAGCCAATGAGCAGTTCTTC.